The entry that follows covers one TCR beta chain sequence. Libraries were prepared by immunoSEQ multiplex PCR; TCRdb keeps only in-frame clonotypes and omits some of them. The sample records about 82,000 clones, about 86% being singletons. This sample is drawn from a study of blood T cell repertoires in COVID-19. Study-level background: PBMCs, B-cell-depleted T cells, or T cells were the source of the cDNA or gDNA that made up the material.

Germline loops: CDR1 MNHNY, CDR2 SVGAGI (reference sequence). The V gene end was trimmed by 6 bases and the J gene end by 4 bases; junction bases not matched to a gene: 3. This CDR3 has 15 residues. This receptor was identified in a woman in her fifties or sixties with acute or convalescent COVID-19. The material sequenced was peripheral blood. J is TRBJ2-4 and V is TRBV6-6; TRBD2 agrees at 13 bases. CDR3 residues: CASRPGLAGKNIQYF. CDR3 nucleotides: TGTGCCAGCAGACCGGGACTAGCGGGGAAAAACATTCAGTACTTC.